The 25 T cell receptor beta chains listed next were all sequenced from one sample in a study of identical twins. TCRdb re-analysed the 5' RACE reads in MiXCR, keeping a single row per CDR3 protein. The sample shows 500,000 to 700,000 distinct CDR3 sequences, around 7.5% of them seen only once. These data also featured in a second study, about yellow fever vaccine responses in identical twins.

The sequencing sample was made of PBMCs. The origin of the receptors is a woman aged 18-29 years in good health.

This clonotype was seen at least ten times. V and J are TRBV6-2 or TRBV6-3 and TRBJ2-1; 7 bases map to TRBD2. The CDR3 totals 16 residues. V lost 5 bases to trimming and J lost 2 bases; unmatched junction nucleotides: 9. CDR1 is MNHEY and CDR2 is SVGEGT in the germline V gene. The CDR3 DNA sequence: TGTGCCAGCAGTCTCACGAAACTAGCGCCCTACAATGAGCAGTTCTTC. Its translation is CASSLTKLAPYNEQFF.

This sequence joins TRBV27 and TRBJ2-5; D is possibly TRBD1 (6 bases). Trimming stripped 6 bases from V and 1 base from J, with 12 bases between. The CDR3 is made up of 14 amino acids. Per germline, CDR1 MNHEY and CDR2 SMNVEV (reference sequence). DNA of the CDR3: TGTGCCAGCAGACCATGGGGGCCCCAAGAGACCCAGTACTTC. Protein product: CASRPWGPQETQYF.

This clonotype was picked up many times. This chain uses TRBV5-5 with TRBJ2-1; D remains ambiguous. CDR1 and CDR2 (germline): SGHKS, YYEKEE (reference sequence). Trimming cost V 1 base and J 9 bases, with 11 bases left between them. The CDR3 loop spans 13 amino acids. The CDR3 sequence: CASSLIDTPEQFF. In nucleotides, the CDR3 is TGTGCCAGCAGCTTGATTGATACCCCTGAGCAGTTCTTC.

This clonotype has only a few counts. The CDR3 DNA is TGCGCCAGCAGCACTAGCGGAGGGCCCTACGAGCAGTACTTC. Translated, it gives CASSTSGGPYEQYF. The rearrangement links TRBV5-1 to TRBJ2-7, with 8 bases lining up with TRBD2. Germline V lookup: CDR1 SGHRS, CDR2 YFSETQ. CDR3 length: 14 residues. V lost 4 bases and J lost 2; bases outside the gene matches: 5. Supplemented by reference TRBV5-1 and TRBJ2-7, the full variable domain reads KAGVTQTPRYLIKTRGQQVTLSCSPISGHRSVSWYQQTPGQGLQFLFEYFSETQRNKGNFPGRFSGRQFSNSRSEMNVSTLELGDSALYLCASSTSGGPYEQYFGPGTRLTVT.

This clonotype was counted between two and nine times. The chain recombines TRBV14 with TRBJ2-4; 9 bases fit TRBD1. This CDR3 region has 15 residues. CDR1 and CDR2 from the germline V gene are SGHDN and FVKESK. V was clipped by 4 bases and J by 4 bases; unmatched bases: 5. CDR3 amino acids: CASSPTGQGKNIQYF. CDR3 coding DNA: TGTGCCAGCAGCCCGACGGGACAGGGTAAAAACATTCAGTACTTC.

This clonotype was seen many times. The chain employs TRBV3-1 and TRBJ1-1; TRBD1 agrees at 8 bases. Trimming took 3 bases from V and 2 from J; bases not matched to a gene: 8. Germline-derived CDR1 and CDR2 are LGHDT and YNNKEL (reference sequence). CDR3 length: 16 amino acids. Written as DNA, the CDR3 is TGTGCCAGCAGCCACGGGACAGGCGCAAGTAACACTGAAGCTTTCTTT. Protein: CASSHGTGASNTEAFF. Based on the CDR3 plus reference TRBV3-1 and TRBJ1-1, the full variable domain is DTAVSQTPKYLVTQMGNDKSIKCEQNLGHDTMYWYKQDSKKFLKIMFSYNNKELIINETVPNRFSPKSPDKAHLNLHINSLELGDSAVYFCASSHGTGASNTEAFFGQGTRLTVV.

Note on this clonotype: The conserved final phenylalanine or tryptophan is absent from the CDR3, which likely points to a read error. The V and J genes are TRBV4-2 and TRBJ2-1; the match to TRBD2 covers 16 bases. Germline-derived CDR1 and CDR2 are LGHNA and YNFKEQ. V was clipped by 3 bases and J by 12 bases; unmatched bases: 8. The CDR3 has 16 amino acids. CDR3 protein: CASSQQGLAGGDVQFS. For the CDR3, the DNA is TGTGCCAGCAGCCAGCAGGGACTAGCGGGGGGGGATGTGCAGTTCTCC.

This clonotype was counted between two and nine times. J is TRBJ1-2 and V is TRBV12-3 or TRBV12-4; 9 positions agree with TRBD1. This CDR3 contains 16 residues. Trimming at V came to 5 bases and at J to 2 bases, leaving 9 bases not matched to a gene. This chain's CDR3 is CASSRRSGQGNYGYTF. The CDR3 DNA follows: TGTGCCAGCAGTCGTAGGTCCGGACAGGGGAACTATGGCTACACCTTC.

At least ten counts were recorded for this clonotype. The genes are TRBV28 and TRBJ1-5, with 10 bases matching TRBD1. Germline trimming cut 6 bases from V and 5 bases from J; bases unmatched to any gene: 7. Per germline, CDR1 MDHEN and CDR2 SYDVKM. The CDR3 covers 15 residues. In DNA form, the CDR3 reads TGTGCCAGCAGCCTTGAGGGACAGGGGTATCAGCCCCAGCATTTT. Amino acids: CASSLEGQGYQPQHF. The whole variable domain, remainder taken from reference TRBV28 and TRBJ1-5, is DVKVTQSSRYLVKRTGEKVFLECVQDMDHENMFWYRQDPGLGLRLIYFSYDVKMKEKGDIPEGYSVSREKKERFSLILESASTNQTSMYLCASSLEGQGYQPQHFGDGTRLSIL.

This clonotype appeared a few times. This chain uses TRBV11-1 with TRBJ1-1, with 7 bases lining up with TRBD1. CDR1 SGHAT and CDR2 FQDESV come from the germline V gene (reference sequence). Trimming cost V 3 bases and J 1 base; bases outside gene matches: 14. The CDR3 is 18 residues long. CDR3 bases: TGTGCCAGCAGCTTGTCGGCCAGACAGGGCATGCGGAACACTGAAGCTTTCTTT. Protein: CASSLSARQGMRNTEAFF.

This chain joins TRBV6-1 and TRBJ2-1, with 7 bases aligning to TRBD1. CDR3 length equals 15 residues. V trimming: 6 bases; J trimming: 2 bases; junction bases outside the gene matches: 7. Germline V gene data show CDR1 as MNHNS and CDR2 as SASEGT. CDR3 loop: CASRSDRDPYNEQFF. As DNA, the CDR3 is TGTGCCAGCAGATCCGACAGGGACCCCTACAATGAGCAGTTCTTC.

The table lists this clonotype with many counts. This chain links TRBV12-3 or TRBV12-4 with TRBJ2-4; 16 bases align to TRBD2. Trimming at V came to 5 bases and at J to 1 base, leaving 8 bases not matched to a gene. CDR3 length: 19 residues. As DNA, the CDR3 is TGTGCCAGCAGTCCTTCGGGACTAGCGGGAGGGGGGGCCAAAAACATTCAGTACTTC. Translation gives CASSPSGLAGGGAKNIQYF.

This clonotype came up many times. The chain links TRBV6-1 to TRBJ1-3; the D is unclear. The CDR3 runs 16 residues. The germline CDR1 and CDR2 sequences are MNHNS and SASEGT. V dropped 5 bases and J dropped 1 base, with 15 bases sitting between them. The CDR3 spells CASSPTQRLSGNTIYF. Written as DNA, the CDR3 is TGTGCCAGCAGTCCCACTCAGAGGCTATCTGGAAACACCATATATTTT.

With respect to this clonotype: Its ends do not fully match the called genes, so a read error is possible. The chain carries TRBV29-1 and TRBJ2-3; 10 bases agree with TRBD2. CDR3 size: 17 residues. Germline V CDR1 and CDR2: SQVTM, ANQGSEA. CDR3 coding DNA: TGCAGCATTGAGTTGGCTAGCGGGAGTTCCCCCCCAGATACGCAGTATTTT. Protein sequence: CSIELASGSSPPDTQYF.

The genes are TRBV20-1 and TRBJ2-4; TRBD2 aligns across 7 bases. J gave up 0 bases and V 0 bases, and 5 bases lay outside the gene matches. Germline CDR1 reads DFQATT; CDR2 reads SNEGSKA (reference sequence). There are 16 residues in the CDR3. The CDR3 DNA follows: TGCAGTGCTAGAGATACGGCGGGGGTAGCCAAAAACATTCAGTACTTC. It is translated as CSARDTAGVAKNIQYF.

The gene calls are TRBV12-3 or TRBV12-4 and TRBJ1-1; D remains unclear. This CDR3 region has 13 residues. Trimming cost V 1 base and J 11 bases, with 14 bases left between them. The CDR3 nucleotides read TGTGCCAGCAGTTTAGTGACGACGATTGGGGCTTTCTTT. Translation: CASSLVTTIGAFF.

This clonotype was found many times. CDR3 sequence: CASSLSSGRINEQFF. In DNA, the CDR3 is TGCGCCAGCAGCTTATCTAGCGGGAGGATAAATGAGCAGTTCTTC. The chain combines TRBV5-1 with TRBJ2-1; 11 nucleotides line up with TRBD2. The CDR3 contains 15 residues. Germline V gene sequence: CDR1 SGHRS, CDR2 YFSETQ. The V and J ends lost 2 bases and 7 bases, in that order; junction bases with no gene match: 5. Combining the CDR3 with reference TRBV5-1 and TRBJ2-1 gives the whole variable domain KAGVTQTPRYLIKTRGQQVTLSCSPISGHRSVSWYQQTPGQGLQFLFEYFSETQRNKGNFPGRFSGRQFSNSRSEMNVSTLELGDSALYLCASSLSSGRINEQFFGPGTRLTVL.

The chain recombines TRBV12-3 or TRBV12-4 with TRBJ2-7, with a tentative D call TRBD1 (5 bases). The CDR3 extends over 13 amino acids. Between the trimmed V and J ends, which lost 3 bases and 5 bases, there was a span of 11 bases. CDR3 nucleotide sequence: TGTGCCAGCAGTTTGGAACAGGCCCACGAGCAGTACTTC. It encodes CASSLEQAHEQYF.

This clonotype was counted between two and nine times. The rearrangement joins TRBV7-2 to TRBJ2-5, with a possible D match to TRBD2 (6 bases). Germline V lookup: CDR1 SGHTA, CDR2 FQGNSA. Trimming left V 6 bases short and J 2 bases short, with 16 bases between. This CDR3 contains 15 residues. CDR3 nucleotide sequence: TGTGCCAGCAGTCAACGGCGGGGAATTCAAGAGACCCAGTACTTC. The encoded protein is CASSQRRGIQETQYF.

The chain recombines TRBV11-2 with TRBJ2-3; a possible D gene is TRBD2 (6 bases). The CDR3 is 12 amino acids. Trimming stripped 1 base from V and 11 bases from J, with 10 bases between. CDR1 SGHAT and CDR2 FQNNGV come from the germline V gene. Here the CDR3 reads CASSLGLVGQYF. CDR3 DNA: TGTGCCAGCAGCTTAGGACTAGTAGGGCAGTATTTT.

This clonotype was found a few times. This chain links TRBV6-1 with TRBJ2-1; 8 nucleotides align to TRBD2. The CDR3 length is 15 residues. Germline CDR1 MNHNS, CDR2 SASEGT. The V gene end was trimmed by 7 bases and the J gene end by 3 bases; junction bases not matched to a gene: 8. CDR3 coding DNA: TGTGCCAGCACCGAACTAGCGGCCCTCTACAATGAGCAGTTCTTC. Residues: CASTELAALYNEQFF.

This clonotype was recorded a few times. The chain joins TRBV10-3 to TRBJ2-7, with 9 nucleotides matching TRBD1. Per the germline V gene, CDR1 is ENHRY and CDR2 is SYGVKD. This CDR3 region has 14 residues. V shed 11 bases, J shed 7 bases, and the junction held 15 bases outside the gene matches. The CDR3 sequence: CAGQVGQGHSEQYF. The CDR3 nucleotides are TGTGCCGGCCAGGTCGGACAGGGGCACTCGGAGCAGTACTTC.

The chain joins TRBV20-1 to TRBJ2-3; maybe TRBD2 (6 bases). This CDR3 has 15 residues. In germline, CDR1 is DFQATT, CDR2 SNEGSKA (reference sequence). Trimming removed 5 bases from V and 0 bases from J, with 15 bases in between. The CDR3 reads CSAHLAGTSTDTQYF. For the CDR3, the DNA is TGCAGTGCTCACCTGGCGGGAACTAGCACAGATACGCAGTATTTT.

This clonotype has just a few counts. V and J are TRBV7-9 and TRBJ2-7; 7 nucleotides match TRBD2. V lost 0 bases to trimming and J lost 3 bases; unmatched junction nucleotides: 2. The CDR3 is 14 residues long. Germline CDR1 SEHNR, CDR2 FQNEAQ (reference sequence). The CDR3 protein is CASSLARGNYEQYV. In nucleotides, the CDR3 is TGTGCCAGCAGCTTAGCGCGGGGGAACTACGAGCAGTACGTC.

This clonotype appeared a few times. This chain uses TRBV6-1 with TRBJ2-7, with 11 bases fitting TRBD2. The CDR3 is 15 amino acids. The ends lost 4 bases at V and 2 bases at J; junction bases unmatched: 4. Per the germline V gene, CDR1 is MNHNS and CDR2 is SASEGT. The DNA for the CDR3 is TGTGCCAGCAGTGTTAGCGGGAGGGAGGCCTACGAGCAGTACTTC. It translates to CASSVSGREAYEQYF.